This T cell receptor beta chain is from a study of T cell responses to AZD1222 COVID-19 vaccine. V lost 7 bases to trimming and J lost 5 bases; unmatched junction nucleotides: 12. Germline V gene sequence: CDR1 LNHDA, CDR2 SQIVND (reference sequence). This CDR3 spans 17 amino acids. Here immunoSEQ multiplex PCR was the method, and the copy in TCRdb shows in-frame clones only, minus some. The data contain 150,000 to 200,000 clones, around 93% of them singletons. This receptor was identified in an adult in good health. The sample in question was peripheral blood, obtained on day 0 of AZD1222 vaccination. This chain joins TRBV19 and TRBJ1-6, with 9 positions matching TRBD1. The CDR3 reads CASKSKDRGSDNSPLHF. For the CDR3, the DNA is TGTGCCAGTAAATCAAAGGACAGGGGAAGCGATAATTCACCCCTCCACTTT.